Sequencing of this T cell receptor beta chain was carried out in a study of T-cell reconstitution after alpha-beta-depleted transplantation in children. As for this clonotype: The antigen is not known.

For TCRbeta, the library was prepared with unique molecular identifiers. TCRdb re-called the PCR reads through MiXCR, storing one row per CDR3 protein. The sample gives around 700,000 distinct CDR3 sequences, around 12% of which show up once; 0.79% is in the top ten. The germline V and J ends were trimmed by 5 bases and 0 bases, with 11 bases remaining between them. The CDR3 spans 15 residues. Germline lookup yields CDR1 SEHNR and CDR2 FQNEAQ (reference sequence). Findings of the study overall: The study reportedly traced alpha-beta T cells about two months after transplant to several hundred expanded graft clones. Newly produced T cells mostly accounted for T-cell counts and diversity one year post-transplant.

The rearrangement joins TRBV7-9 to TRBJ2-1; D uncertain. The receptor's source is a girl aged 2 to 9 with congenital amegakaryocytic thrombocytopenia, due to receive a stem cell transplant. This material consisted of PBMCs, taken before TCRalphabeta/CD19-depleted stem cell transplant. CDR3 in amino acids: CASSPVTSSYNEQFF. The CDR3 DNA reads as TGTGCCAGCAGCCCAGTGACCAGCTCCTACAATGAGCAGTTCTTC.